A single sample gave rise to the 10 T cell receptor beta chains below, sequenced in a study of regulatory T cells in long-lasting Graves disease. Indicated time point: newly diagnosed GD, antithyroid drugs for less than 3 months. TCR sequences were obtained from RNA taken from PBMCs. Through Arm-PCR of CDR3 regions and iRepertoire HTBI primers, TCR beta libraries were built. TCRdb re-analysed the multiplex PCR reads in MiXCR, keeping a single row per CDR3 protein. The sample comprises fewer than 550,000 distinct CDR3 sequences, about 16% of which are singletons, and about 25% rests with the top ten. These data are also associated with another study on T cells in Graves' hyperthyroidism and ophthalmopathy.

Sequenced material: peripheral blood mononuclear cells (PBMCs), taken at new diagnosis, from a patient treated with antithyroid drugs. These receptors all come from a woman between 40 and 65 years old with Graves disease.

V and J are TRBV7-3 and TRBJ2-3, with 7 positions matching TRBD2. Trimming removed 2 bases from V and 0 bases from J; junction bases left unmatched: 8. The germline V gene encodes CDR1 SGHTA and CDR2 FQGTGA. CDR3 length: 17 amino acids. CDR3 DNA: TGTGCCAGCAGCTTATTGCGGGAGATTCCTAGCACAGATACGCAGTATTTT. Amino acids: CASSLLREIPSTDTQYF.

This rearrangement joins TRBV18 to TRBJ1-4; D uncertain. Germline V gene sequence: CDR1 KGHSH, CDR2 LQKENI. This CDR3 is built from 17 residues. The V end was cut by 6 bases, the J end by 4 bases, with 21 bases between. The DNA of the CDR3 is TGTGCCAGCTCCCCAGCGCTTGGCCGAGCAAATAATGAAAAACTGTTTTTT. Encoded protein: CASSPALGRANNEKLFF.

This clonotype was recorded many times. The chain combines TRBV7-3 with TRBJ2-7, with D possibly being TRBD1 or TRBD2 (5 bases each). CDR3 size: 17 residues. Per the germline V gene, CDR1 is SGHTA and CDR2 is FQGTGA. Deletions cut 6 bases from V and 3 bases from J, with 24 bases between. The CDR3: CASRSVIAHRDSYEQYF. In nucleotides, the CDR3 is TGTGCCAGCAGGTCTGTCATAGCGCACCGCGACAGCTACGAGCAGTACTTC.

The CDR3 DNA sequence: TGTGCCAGCAGCCGCACAGGGGCGTCGCACACTGAAGCTTTCTTT. Encoded protein: CASSRTGASHTEAFF. The chain couples TRBV4-2 to TRBJ1-1; 7 positions match TRBD1. In germline, CDR1 is LGHNA, CDR2 YNFKEQ. V shed 4 bases and J 3 bases; nucleotides not matched to a gene: 8. The CDR3 totals 15 residues.

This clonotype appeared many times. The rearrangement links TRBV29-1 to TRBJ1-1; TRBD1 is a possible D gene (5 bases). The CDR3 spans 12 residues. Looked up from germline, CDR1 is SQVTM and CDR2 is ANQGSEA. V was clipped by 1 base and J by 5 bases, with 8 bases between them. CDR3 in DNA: TGCAGCGTTGAAGTGGGGGTGACTGAAGCTTTCTTT. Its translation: CSVEVGVTEAFF.

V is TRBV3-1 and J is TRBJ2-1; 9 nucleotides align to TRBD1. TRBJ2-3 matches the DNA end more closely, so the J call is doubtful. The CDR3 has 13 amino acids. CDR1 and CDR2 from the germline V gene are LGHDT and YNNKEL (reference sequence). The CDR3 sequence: CASSSQGAGTQYF. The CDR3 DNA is TGTGCCAGCAGCTCACAGGGGGCAGGTACGCAGTATTTT.

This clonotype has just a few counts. The CDR3 DNA sequence: TGTGCCAGCTCACCAAGGAGCCAGGGAGGGCAAGAGACCCAGTACTTC. Translating gives CASSPRSQGGQETQYF. This sequence joins TRBV18 and TRBJ2-5; TRBD2 matches 7 bases. The V and J ends lost 2 bases and 2 bases, in that order; junction bases with no gene match: 8. Per germline, CDR1 KGHSH and CDR2 LQKENI. The CDR3 spans 16 residues.

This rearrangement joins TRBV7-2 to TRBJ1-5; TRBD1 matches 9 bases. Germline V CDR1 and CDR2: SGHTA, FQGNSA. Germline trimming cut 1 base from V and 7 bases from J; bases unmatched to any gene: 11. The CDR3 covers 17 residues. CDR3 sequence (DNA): TGTGCCAGCAGCTTAGTCGCGTACAGGGGGCGAGAGCAGCCCCAGCATTTT. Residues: CASSLVAYRGREQPQHF.

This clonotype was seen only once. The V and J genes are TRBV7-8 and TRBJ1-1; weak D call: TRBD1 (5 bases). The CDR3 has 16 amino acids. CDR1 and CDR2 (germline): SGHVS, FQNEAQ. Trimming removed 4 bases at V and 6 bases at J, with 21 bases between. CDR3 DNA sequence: TGTGCCAGCAGCTCCCCTTATGGGGCGGGCAAGCCTGAAGCTTTCTTT. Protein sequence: CASSSPYGAGKPEAFF.

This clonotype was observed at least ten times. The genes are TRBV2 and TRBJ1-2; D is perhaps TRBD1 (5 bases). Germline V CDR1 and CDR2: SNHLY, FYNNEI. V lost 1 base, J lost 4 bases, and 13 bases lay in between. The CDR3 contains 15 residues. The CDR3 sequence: CASSEGLGTLYGYTF. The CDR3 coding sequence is TGTGCCAGCAGTGAAGGCCTAGGGACTCTCTATGGCTACACCTTC. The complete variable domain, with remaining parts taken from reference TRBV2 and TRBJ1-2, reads EPEVTQTPSHQVTQMGQEVILRCVPISNHLYFYWYRQILGQKVEFLVSFYNNEISEKSEIFDDQFSVERPDGSNFTLKIRSTKLEDSAMYFCASSEGLGTLYGYTFGSGTRLTVV.